Presented here are 9 T cell receptor beta chains from one specimen sequenced in a study of CD8 T cells in Susac syndrome. An amount of RNA that ranged from roughly 0.5 to 1 ug was reverse transcribed with random hexamers. One entry per CDR3 protein, called by TCRdb with MiXCR from the immunoSEQ multiplex PCR reads. The profile covers about 160,000 distinct CDR3 sequences, with around 93% appearing a single time and more than 0.11% taken by the ten largest. The sequenced sample consisted of CD4+ T cells from PBMCs. These receptors all stem from a human donor in good health.

The chain combines TRBV24-1 with TRBJ2-6; D unclear. This CDR3 contains 16 residues. Trimming took off 4 bases at V and 0 bases at J, with 9 bases between the two ends. Germline V gene data show CDR1 as KGHDR and CDR2 as SFDVKD. CDR3 sequence: CATSDLWDSGANVLTF. In DNA form, the CDR3 reads TGTGCCACCAGTGACCTGTGGGACTCTGGGGCCAACGTCCTGACTTTC.

V is TRBV15 and J is TRBJ2-7, with TRBD1 identical over 9 bases. The CDR3 contains 16 residues. Germline values: CDR1 LNHNV, CDR2 YYDKDF (reference sequence). V lost 1 base to trimming and J lost 6 bases; unmatched junction nucleotides: 10. The CDR3 spells CATSRGGGTGTVEQYF. The CDR3 nucleotides are TGTGCCACCAGCAGAGGAGGCGGGACAGGGACGGTCGAGCAGTACTTC.

The V call is TRBV6-5, the J call TRBJ2-2; D is possibly TRBD1 or TRBD2 (5 bases each). Germline V gives CDR1 MNHEY, CDR2 SVGAGI. The CDR3 has 13 amino acids. The V end lost 2 bases, the J end lost 7 bases, and 8 bases lay between the germline ends. DNA for the CDR3: TGTGCCAGCAGTTACGGGGGTTACGGGGAGCTGTTTTTT. It codes for CASSYGGYGELFF.

The J gene is TRBJ2-2, the V gene TRBV10-3, with 8 bases lining up with TRBD1. Trimming at V came to 6 bases and at J to 0 bases, leaving 0 bases not matched to a gene. The CDR3 contains 14 residues. The germline CDR1 and CDR2 sequences are ENHRY and SYGVKD. Here the CDR3 reads CAIRDRANTGELFF. CDR3 DNA sequence: TGTGCCATCAGGGACAGGGCGAACACCGGGGAGCTGTTTTTT.

This clonotype was recorded only once. The genes are TRBV29-1 and TRBJ2-2; maybe TRBD1 (6 bases). The CDR3 sequence is 14 residues long. Trimming stripped 4 bases from V and 7 bases from J, with 16 bases between. Germline-derived CDR1 and CDR2 are SQVTM and ANQGSEA. The CDR3 protein is CSVVSGGRDGELFF. The CDR3 coding sequence is TGCAGCGTTGTAAGTGGGGGCCGAGACGGGGAGCTGTTTTTT.

This clonotype was counted a single time. This sequence joins TRBV5-1 and TRBJ1-2; TRBD1 matches at 9 bases. Germline V gene sequence: CDR1 SGHRS, CDR2 YFSETQ. V lost 5 bases to trimming and J lost 6 bases; unmatched junction nucleotides: 5. The CDR3 totals 13 residues. For the CDR3, the DNA is TGCGCCAGCAGTAAAACAGGGGGCGATGGCTACACCTTC. As protein: CASSKTGGDGYTF.

This clonotype was found once. The conserved final phenylalanine or tryptophan is absent from the CDR3, which likely points to a read error. The DNA is left out, because the CDR3 cannot be placed on it with certainty; the CDR3 is given as TCRdb lists it. This chain links TRBV20-1 with TRBJ2-1; the table's D call of TRBD1 was not tested on the DNA. Germline CDR1 is DFQATT and CDR2 is SNEGSKA (reference sequence). The CDR3 comprises 13 residues, both ends counted. This CDR3 is CSASNPLGGAPAV.

V and J are TRBV6-6 and TRBJ2-5; TRBD1 agrees at 8 bases. The CDR3 runs to 16 residues. Germline V lookup: CDR1 MNHNY, CDR2 SVGAGI (reference sequence). V trimming: 0 bases; J trimming: 5 bases; junction bases outside the gene matches: 8. CDR3 protein: CASSYSAGGSLETQYF. In DNA form, the CDR3 reads TGTGCCAGCAGTTACTCCGCAGGGGGCTCTTTGGAGACCCAGTACTTC.

This rearrangement joins TRBV29-1 to TRBJ2-5, with D unclear. CDR1 is SQVTM, CDR2 ANQGSEA, per germline. Deletions cut 4 bases from V and 1 base from J, with 1 base between. The CDR3 has 10 amino acids. The CDR3 spells CSVGQETQYF. DNA for the CDR3: TGCAGCGTTGGCCAAGAGACCCAGTACTTC.